Below, 5 T cell receptor beta chains from the same sample are listed, as sequenced in a study of identical twins. Each CDR3 protein is one row after TCRdb ran MiXCR on the 5' RACE reads. The sample holds roughly 350,000 distinct CDR3 sequences, roughly an eighth seen once. A further study also used this sample, focusing on yellow fever vaccine responses in identical twins.

What was sequenced was CD8+ T cells sorted from blood. These receptors were taken from a woman aged 18-29 years in good health.

This clonotype was counted only a few times. This chain joins TRBV21-1 and TRBJ2-7; TRBD2 is taken as the D call from the table, unchecked against the DNA. TRBV21-1 counts as a pseudogene. CDR3 length equals 20 residues. The CDR3 protein is CASSKVGYEREVRGFYEQYF. The CDR3 nucleotides read TGTGCCAGCAGCAAAGTTGGTTACGAGCGGGAGGTTCGAGGGTTCTACGAGCAGTACTTC.

This clonotype was counted at least ten times. This rearrangement joins TRBV5-1 to TRBJ2-1; a possible D gene is TRBD1 (5 bases). Germline V gene lookup returns CDR1 SGHRS and CDR2 YFSETQ. With 0 bases removed from V and 7 bases from J, the gap between germline ends came to 11 bases. This CDR3 has 14 amino acids. CDR3 DNA sequence: TGCGCCAGCAGCTTGGCCGTGGGGCAAAATGAGCAGTTCTTC. Encoded protein: CASSLAVGQNEQFF.

This clonotype appeared many times. The chain combines TRBV12-3 or TRBV12-4 with TRBJ2-1; D is ambiguous. The CDR3 contains 11 residues. Trimming took off 6 bases at V and 8 bases at J, with 8 bases between the two ends. CDR3 DNA sequence: TGTGCCAGCAGCCCCGATGATGAGCAGTTCTTC. Protein sequence: CASSPDDEQFF.

The chain employs TRBV27 and TRBJ2-4; TRBD2 aligns across 8 bases. From germline, CDR1 is MNHEY and CDR2 SMNVEV (reference sequence). This CDR3 region has 14 residues. The V segment lost 5 bases and the J segment 4 bases; nucleotides outside the gene matches: 4. In nucleotides, the CDR3 is TGTGCCAGCAGTCCGGGGGGGACAAAAAACATTCAGTACTTC. Its protein product is CASSPGGTKNIQYF.

V and J are TRBV7-8 and TRBJ2-7, with 9 bases that match TRBD2. CDR1 and CDR2 (germline): SGHVS, FQNEAQ. V was pared by 1 base and J by 6 bases, with 7 bases of the junction left unmatched. This CDR3 comprises 15 residues. The CDR3 is CASSLGSGRLSEQYF. In DNA form, the CDR3 reads TGTGCCAGCAGCTTAGGAAGCGGGAGGCTTTCCGAGCAGTACTTC.